The 22 T cell receptor beta chains below come from one sample, sequenced in a study of blood T cells in healthy people across ages. A second about 6 to 12 cycle PCR used barcoded and J-beta primers. TCRdb re-called the 5' RACE reads through MiXCR, storing one row per CDR3 protein. This sample has 1.5 million to 2 million distinct CDR3 sequences, with about 49% found just once. Sequenced input: blood. The receptors were gathered from a woman in her thirties or forties in good health.

The rearrangement uses TRBV7-9 and TRBJ1-4; D is ambiguous. From germline, CDR1 is SEHNR and CDR2 FQNEAQ (reference sequence). The CDR3 extends over 15 amino acids. V lost 3 bases and J lost 5, with 13 bases in between. CDR3 loop: CASSFYTELNEKLFF. The CDR3, as DNA: TGTGCCAGCAGCTTCTACACGGAACTCAATGAAAAACTGTTTTTT.

V gene TRBV6-6 combines with J gene TRBJ2-3, with D possibly being TRBD1 (6 bases). Trimming removed 6 bases at V and 6 bases at J, with 16 bases between. The CDR3 totals 14 residues. Germline CDR1 is MNHNY and CDR2 is SVGAGI (reference sequence). DNA of the CDR3: TGTGCCAGCAGACACCCTGCAGGGGAGGATACGCAGTATTTT. This codes for CASRHPAGEDTQYF.

This chain uses TRBV29-1 with TRBJ2-7; the D gene could be TRBD1 or TRBD2 (5 bases each). This CDR3 comprises 14 residues. The V and J ends lost 5 bases and 0 bases respectively, with 14 bases between them. Germline V lookup: CDR1 SQVTM, CDR2 ANQGSEA. Here the CDR3 DNA reads TGCAGCGTTAGGGACCGACTCGACTCCTACGAGCAGTACTTC. Residues: CSVRDRLDSYEQYF.

This clonotype showed up just once. The chain has TRBV20-1 and TRBJ1-2; no clear D. The CDR3 loop spans 13 amino acids. CDR1 and CDR2 (germline): DFQATT, SNEGSKA (reference sequence). The V end was cut by 3 bases, the J end by 0 bases, with 8 bases between. CDR3 in amino acids: CSASPPANYGYTF. The CDR3, as DNA: TGCAGTGCTAGCCCCCCAGCTAACTATGGCTACACCTTC.

This clonotype was counted between two and nine times. V and J are TRBV20-1 and TRBJ2-7; TRBD1 aligns across 8 bases. In germline, CDR1 is DFQATT, CDR2 SNEGSKA (reference sequence). The CDR3 extends over 16 amino acids. V lost 6 bases to trimming and J lost 4 bases; unmatched junction nucleotides: 17. The CDR3: CSASTTGEPLGYEQYF. DNA of the CDR3: TGCAGTGCCAGTACGACAGGGGAACCCCTCGGGTACGAGCAGTACTTC.

The chain employs TRBV25-1 and TRBJ2-3; D may correspond to TRBD1 or TRBD2 (7 bases each). Germline V gives CDR1 MGHDK, CDR2 SYGVNS. V was pared by 1 base and J by 10 bases, with 24 bases between. The CDR3 is 17 residues long. CDR3 in amino acids: CASSEWGAGADREAQYF. CDR3 DNA sequence: TGTGCCAGCAGTGAATGGGGCGCGGGAGCCGACAGGGAGGCGCAGTATTTT.

CDR3 sequence (DNA): TGCGCCAGCAGCCAACACCGGGACTCCAATGAGCAGTTCTTC. Translating it yields CASSQHRDSNEQFF. The chain combines TRBV4-3 with TRBJ2-1, with a possible D match to TRBD2 (6 bases). Germline CDR1 reads LGHNA; CDR2 reads YSLEER. Trimming removed 2 bases at V and 6 bases at J, with 11 bases between. The CDR3 spans 14 residues.

This chain connects TRBV7-9 to TRBJ1-1; no clear D. V dropped 1 base and J dropped 6 bases, with 15 bases sitting between them. The CDR3 loop spans 15 amino acids. The V gene's germline CDR1 is SEHNR and CDR2 FQNEAQ (reference sequence). The CDR3 region is CASSLGPEGSAEAFF. The DNA for the CDR3 is TGTGCCAGCAGCTTAGGGCCCGAGGGTTCCGCTGAAGCTTTCTTT.

This chain links TRBV28 with TRBJ2-7; 8 nucleotides align to TRBD1. The CDR3 sequence is 14 residues long. Germline lookup yields CDR1 MDHEN and CDR2 SYDVKM. V dropped 3 bases and J dropped 7; count of bases not matched to a gene: 8. The CDR3 is CASSFDRGSGEQYF. The DNA of the CDR3 is TGTGCCAGCAGTTTTGACAGGGGATCAGGGGAGCAGTACTTC.

The J gene is TRBJ2-1, the V gene TRBV3-1, with TRBD2 matching over 8 bases. This CDR3 is built from 14 residues. The ends lost 2 bases at V and 8 bases at J; junction bases unmatched: 5. Germline assignment: CDR1 LGHDT and CDR2 YNNKEL (reference sequence). The CDR3 DNA is TGTGCCAGCAGCCAAAGCGGGGGTAACGATGAGCAGTTCTTC. Translating gives CASSQSGGNDEQFF.

This rearrangement joins TRBV20-1 to TRBJ2-7; 9 bases align to TRBD1. This CDR3 region has 15 residues. The junction had 13 bases not matched to a gene; V was cut back by 3 bases and J by 7 bases. CDR1 is DFQATT, CDR2 SNEGSKA, per germline (reference sequence). The chain's CDR3 is CSARGGQGHSNEQYF. The CDR3 nucleotides read TGCAGTGCTAGGGGCGGACAGGGGCATTCCAATGAGCAGTACTTC.

This chain joins TRBV24-1 and TRBJ2-3; D uncertain. Trimming pared 5 bases from V and 6 bases from J, leaving 11 bases between. CDR3 length: 13 residues. From germline, CDR1 is KGHDR and CDR2 SFDVKD. CDR3 region: CATSGQGWDTQYF. The DNA of the CDR3 is TGTGCCACCAGTGGACAAGGGTGGGATACGCAGTATTTT.

This chain's CDR3 is CASSKVRDRNTEAFF. The CDR3 nucleotides read TGTGCCAGCAGCAAAGTGAGGGACAGAAACACTGAAGCTTTCTTT. The chain has TRBV21-1 and TRBJ1-1; the table calls TRBD1, which could not be checked here. TRBV21-1 is a known pseudogene. This CDR3 contains 15 residues.

The chain has TRBV6-1 and TRBJ2-6; D unclear. The CDR3 has 15 amino acids. V shed 4 bases and J shed 2 bases, with 9 bases lying between them. CDR1 MNHNS and CDR2 SASEGT come from the germline V gene. CDR3 in amino acids: CASSGSEPGANVLTF. Here the CDR3 DNA reads TGTGCCAGCAGTGGATCAGAGCCTGGGGCCAACGTCCTGACTTTC.

This clonotype was picked up one time. V gene TRBV4-3 combines with J gene TRBJ1-2, with TRBD1 matching over 9 bases. The germline V gene encodes CDR1 LGHNA and CDR2 YSLEER. The CDR3 length is 15 residues. The ends lost 1 base at V and 7 bases at J; junction bases unmatched: 7. The chain's CDR3 is CASSQVSQGAGGYTF. The CDR3 DNA is TGCGCCAGCAGCCAAGTCTCACAGGGGGCAGGTGGCTACACCTTC.

The CDR3 protein is CASSLDGGKGDIQYF. The CDR3, as DNA: TGTGCCAGCAGCTTAGACGGGGGCAAGGGGGACATTCAGTACTTC. V is TRBV7-2 and J is TRBJ2-4; either TRBD1 or TRBD2 may fit D (6 bases each). The V gene's germline CDR1 is SGHTA and CDR2 FQGNSA. CDR3 size: 15 residues. The V end lost 1 base, the J end lost 8 bases, and 15 bases lay between the germline ends.

The rearrangement links TRBV6-1 to TRBJ1-2; D is unresolved. The CDR3 consists of 15 residues. Per germline, CDR1 MNHNS and CDR2 SASEGT. The ends were cut back, 2 bases at V and 2 bases at J, with 12 bases in the middle. CDR3 in DNA: TGTGCCAGCAGTGAACTAGCCAGTCAAAACTATGGCTACACCTTC. Amino acids: CASSELASQNYGYTF.

The gene calls are TRBV7-2 and TRBJ2-7; 12 bases match TRBD2. Germline CDR1 SGHTA, CDR2 FQGNSA. CDR3 length: 15 residues. The junction had 6 bases not matched to a gene; V was cut back by 5 bases and J by 4 bases. CDR3 nucleotides: TGTGCCAGCAGCCCAGAAACTAGCGGGGGGTACGAGCAGTACTTC. Encoded protein: CASSPETSGGYEQYF.

The J gene is TRBJ1-4, the V gene TRBV7-6, with a weak D call TRBD1 (5 bases). CDR1 and CDR2 (germline): SGHVS, FNYEAQ. The V gene lost 7 bases and the J gene lost 6 bases, with 18 bases spanning the gap. CDR3 length equals 15 residues. CDR3 bases: TGTGCCAGCACCGTCAGTATCCAGGGTGATGAAAAACTGTTTTTT. Its translation is CASTVSIQGDEKLFF.

This sequence joins TRBV4-3 and TRBJ1-6; D is possibly TRBD1 (5 bases). Trimming pared 3 bases from V and 7 bases from J, leaving 16 bases between. The CDR3 totals 16 residues. From germline, CDR1 is LGHNA and CDR2 YSLEER. CDR3 sequence reads: CASSQEWDPGNSPLHF. Written as DNA, the CDR3 is TGCGCCAGCAGCCAGGAATGGGACCCGGGGAATTCACCCCTCCACTTT.

This clonotype showed up just a few times. The rearrangement uses TRBV19 and TRBJ2-2, with 7 bases fitting TRBD1. Germline-derived CDR1 and CDR2 are LNHDA and SQIVND (reference sequence). CDR3 size: 14 residues. With 2 bases clipped from V and 5 bases from J, the junction kept 2 bases outside the gene matches. CDR3: CASSIIQGTGELFF. CDR3 in DNA: TGTGCCAGTAGTATAATACAGGGGACCGGGGAGCTGTTTTTT.

This chain's CDR3 is CASSPVAGGGYNEQFF. The CDR3 bases are TGCGCCAGCAGCCCGGTCGCGGGGGGGGGCTACAATGAGCAGTTCTTC. The chain is built from TRBV5-1 and TRBJ2-1; 9 nucleotides line up with TRBD2. V lost 4 bases, J lost 3 bases, and 8 bases stayed unmatched. Germline assignment: CDR1 SGHRS and CDR2 YFSETQ. This CDR3 is built from 16 residues.